A selection of T cell receptor beta chains follows, all from one sample in a study of blood T cell repertoires in COVID-19. Only in-frame clones appear in the TCRdb table, and some are missing; sequencing was by immunoSEQ multiplex PCR. The table lists over 55,000 clones, approximately 82% of them singletons. Sequencing was done on a sample of peripheral blood. Receptors were obtained from a man aged 50 to 60 with active COVID-19. The CDR3 runs from the conserved cysteine through the conserved F or W. The order of the fields is V gene, J gene, clone size, D gene, CDR3 DNA, CDR3 protein. The D gene is left open where the match is weak. Expanded clones are given a class, and other clones once, few, many or no size at all.

V: TRBV28; J: TRBJ2-7; size: -; D: TRBD1; DNA: TGTGCCAGCAACCTTTGGACAGGCTCCGAGCAGTACTTC; CDR3: CASNLWTGSEQYF
V: TRBV28; J: TRBJ2-2; size: -; D: TRBD1; DNA: TGTGCCAGCAGGCGGACAGGGGGGAACACCGGGGAGCTGTTTTTT; CDR3: CASRRTGGNTGELFF
V: TRBV29-1; J: TRBJ2-1; size: -; D: -; DNA: TGCAGCGTTGATGGGCACACACAGGGAAGCTCCTACAATGAGCAGTTCTTC; CDR3: CSVDGHTQGSSYNEQFF
V: TRBV28; J: TRBJ2-1; size: -; D: -; DNA: TGTGCCAGCAACCGGGGGGAGGGGGTAAGGAAGCAGTTCTTC; CDR3: CASNRGEGVRKQFF
V: TRBV5-6; J: TRBJ2-1; size: -; D: TRBD2; DNA: TGTGCCAGCAGCTCCCTTTGGATAGCGGGATCCTACAATGAGCAGTTCTTC; CDR3: CASSSLWIAGSYNEQFF
V: TRBV7-9; J: TRBJ1-3; size: -; D: -; DNA: TGTGCCAGCAGCCCCAAGATGCGTGTTGGAAACACCATATATTTT; CDR3: CASSPKMRVGNTIYF
V: TRBV5-6; J: TRBJ1-1; size: -; D: -; DNA: TGTGCCAGCAGCTTTGTTGGGGGCGGAATGAACACTGAAGCTTTCTTT; CDR3: CASSFVGGGMNTEAFF
V: TRBV5-1; J: TRBJ2-3; size: -; D: -; DNA: TGCGCCAGCATCCCGACGGCGGGTATTACAGATACGCAGTATTTT; CDR3: CASIPTAGITDTQYF
V: TRBV5-8; J: TRBJ2-1; size: -; D: -; DNA: TGTGCCAGCAGCTTAAATGGTGGGAGATTCTACAATGAGCAGTTCTTC; CDR3: CASSLNGGRFYNEQFF
V: TRBV5-1; J: TRBJ1-5; size: -; D: TRBD1; DNA: TGCGCCAGCAGCTCCACAGGGGGCGTAGGCCAGCCCCAGCATTTT; CDR3: CASSSTGGVGQPQHF
V: TRBV6-5; J: TRBJ1-6; size: -; D: TRBD1; DNA: TGTGCCAGCAGGGATAGGACAGGTGGGAATTCACCCCTCCACTTT; CDR3: CASRDRTGGNSPLHF
V: TRBV7-2; J: TRBJ1-2; size: few; D: -; DNA: TGTGCCAGCAGCCCGTCCTCCTATGGCTACACCTTC; CDR3: CASSPSSYGYTF
V: TRBV4-2; J: TRBJ2-3; size: -; D: -; DNA: TGTGCCAGCAGCCAAGGGCCAGATACGCAGTATTTT; CDR3: CASSQGPDTQYF
V: TRBV7-8; J: TRBJ2-5; size: few; D: TRBD1; DNA: TGTGCCAGCAGCTCTCCGGGACAGATTCAAGAGACCCAGTACTTC; CDR3: CASSSPGQIQETQYF
V: TRBV18; J: TRBJ2-3; size: -; D: TRBD2; DNA: TGTGCCAGCTCACCCTCAAGCGGGGACCGCACAGATACGCAGTATTTT; CDR3: CASSPSSGDRTDTQYF
V: TRBV3-1/TRBV3-2; J: TRBJ2-7; size: -; D: TRBD2; DNA: TGTGCCAGCAGTCCTAGCAGGACTAGCGGGAGGGGTGAGCAGTACTTC; CDR3: CASSPSRTSGRGEQYF
V: TRBV5-8; J: TRBJ2-3; size: -; D: TRBD1; DNA: TGTGCCAGCAGCGCTGGACAGGGAGGTTTCACAGATACGCAGTATTTT; CDR3: CASSAGQGGFTDTQYF
V: TRBV18; J: TRBJ1-3; size: -; D: TRBD1; DNA: TGTGCCAGCTCACGCGGACAGGGAGTTTCTGGAAACACCATATATTTT; CDR3: CASSRGQGVSGNTIYF
V: TRBV4-2; J: TRBJ2-2; size: -; D: -; DNA: TGTGCCAGCAGCCGCCCGAGAGGAGGGAACGGGGGGCCATCGACCGGGGAGCTGTTTTTT; CDR3: CASSRPRGGNGGPSTGELFF
V: TRBV5-8; J: TRBJ1-3; size: -; D: -; DNA: TGTGCCAGCAGCCTCGGACAGAATTCTGGAAACACCATATATTTT; CDR3: CASSLGQNSGNTIYF
V: TRBV10-3; J: TRBJ1-2; size: -; D: TRBD1; DNA: TGTGCCATCAGTAAGACAGGGACGAATGGCTACACCTTC; CDR3: CAISKTGTNGYTF
V: TRBV19; J: TRBJ1-6; size: -; D: -; DNA: TGTGCCAGTAGTATCGGTGCTTCACCCCTCCACTTT; CDR3: CASSIGASPLHF
V: TRBV6-5; J: TRBJ2-7; size: -; D: -; DNA: TGTGCCAGCAGTTACCGGGACAAGCCCTACGAGCAGTACTTC; CDR3: CASSYRDKPYEQYF
V: TRBV4-2; J: TRBJ2-6; size: -; D: TRBD1; DNA: TGTGCCAGCAGCCTAGGGACAGGGGGCGATGGGGCCAACGTCCTGACTTTC; CDR3: CASSLGTGGDGANVLTF
V: TRBV5-1; J: TRBJ1-1; size: once; D: TRBD1; DNA: TGCGCCAGCAGCTGGGGACAGGGCCAGCAGCCTGAAGCTTTCTTT; CDR3: CASSWGQGQQPEAFF
V: TRBV20-1; J: TRBJ2-5; size: -; D: TRBD2; DNA: TGCAGTGCTAGTGGGGGACTAGTCGACGAGACCCAGTACTTC; CDR3: CSASGGLVDETQYF
V: TRBV5-1; J: TRBJ1-1; size: -; D: -; DNA: TGCGCCAGCAGCTTGGTGGGGGCTACTGAAGCTTTCTTT; CDR3: CASSLVGATEAFF
V: TRBV28; J: TRBJ1-4; size: once; D: -; DNA: TGTGCCAGCACCCCTTTGGGTCCCAGGGTAATACCTCTGTTTTTT; CDR3: CASTPLGPRVIPLFF
V: TRBV3-1/TRBV3-2; J: TRBJ1-6; size: -; D: TRBD1; DNA: TGTGCCAGCAGCCAAGTAGACAGGGACTCACCCCTCCACTTT; CDR3: CASSQVDRDSPLHF
V: TRBV9; J: TRBJ2-7; size: -; D: -; DNA: TGTGCCAGCAGCGACGAGGGGGGGTCCGAGCAGTACTTC; CDR3: CASSDEGGSEQYF
V: TRBV29-1; J: TRBJ2-2; size: -; D: TRBD1; DNA: TGCAGCGTTGGGGACAGGGGGTCGAACACCGGGGAGCTGTTTTTT; CDR3: CSVGDRGSNTGELFF
V: TRBV4-1; J: TRBJ2-4; size: few; D: TRBD1; DNA: TGCGCCAGCAGCCGCGGACAGGTGGACATTCAGTACTTC; CDR3: CASSRGQVDIQYF
V: TRBV11-2; J: TRBJ2-2; size: -; D: TRBD1; DNA: TGTGCCAGCAGCCCTAGGGGACAGGGGGCAACCGGGGAGCTGTTTTTT; CDR3: CASSPRGQGATGELFF
V: TRBV7-9; J: TRBJ2-1; size: -; D: -; DNA: TGTGCCAGCAGCCGTGGAGGGGACGCCTCCTACAATGAGCAGTTCTTC; CDR3: CASSRGGDASYNEQFF
V: TRBV5-6; J: TRBJ1-2; size: few; D: -; DNA: TGTGCCAGCAGATTGAGGGGGGGCTACACCTTC; CDR3: CASRLRGGYTF
V: TRBV2; J: TRBJ2-2; size: -; D: TRBD2; DNA: TGTGCCAGCAGTGAGGCGGGGGGGCCCGACACCGGGGAGCTGTTTTTT; CDR3: CASSEAGGPDTGELFF
V: TRBV7-6; J: TRBJ2-3; size: -; D: -; DNA: TGTGCCAGCAGCCTGGGAGGTAGGGGTCGCCGTGATACGCAGTATTTT; CDR3: CASSLGGRGRRDTQYF
V: TRBV5-1; J: TRBJ2-1; size: -; D: -; DNA: TGCGCCAGCAGCCTGCCAGGGAAGGATGAGCAGTTCTTC; CDR3: CASSLPGKDEQFF
V: TRBV6-5; J: TRBJ1-6; size: -; D: -; DNA: TGTGCCAGCAATCCCCGCGCGGGAGATAATTCACCCCTCCACTTT; CDR3: CASNPRAGDNSPLHF
V: TRBV5-8; J: TRBJ2-3; size: once; D: TRBD1; DNA: TGTGCCAGCAGCTTCGGACAGGGGAGCACAGATACGCAGTATTTT; CDR3: CASSFGQGSTDTQYF